This is a list of T cell receptor beta chains from one sample in a study of human CD8 memory T cell subsets. No DNA is given; TCRdb re-called the 5' RACE reads and lists each CDR3 protein once. The sample data list 4,200 or so distinct CDR3 sequences. Sequenced material: CD8+ effector memory T cells (TEM) sorted from PBMCs. These TCRs come from a human donor in good health. The CDR3 runs from the conserved cysteine through the conserved F or W. Size is omitted from some rows. Given values are once, few, many or a class for expanded clones.

14	TRBV9	TRBJ1-6	NA	CASSVGTVNSPLHF
11	TRBV7-9	TRBJ2-1	medium-sized	CASTLGNEQFF
15	TRBV15	TRBJ2-1	NA	CATSRDAQGYNEQFF
15	TRBV7-2	TRBJ1-4	medium-sized	CASSAGLTWNEKLFF
16	TRBV4-3	TRBJ2-3	NA	CASSQEPGQGADTQYF
17	TRBV10-3	TRBJ2-1	NA	CAINDGTSGRFYNEQFF
15	TRBV20-1	TRBJ2-7	NA	CSATPGQDLPYEQYF
15	TRBV7-8	TRBJ2-7	NA	CASRAQRGPSYEQYF
14	TRBV20-1	TRBJ2-2	NA	CSARGQGDGGELFF
14	TRBV5-1	TRBJ1-1	NA	CASSGTGYNTEAFF
14	TRBV12-3/TRBV12-4	TRBJ1-2	NA	CASTGGQINYGYTF
13	TRBV10-1	TRBJ2-7	NA	CASPRPGLYEQYF
16	TRBV12-5	TRBJ1-1	NA	CASGLVGRGLHSEAFF
15	TRBV30	TRBJ1-1	medium-sized	CAWSPLGREGTEAFF
13	TRBV19	TRBJ2-1	NA	CASSIIGYNEQFF
15	TRBV28	TRBJ2-3	medium-sized	CASTARSDGTDTQYF
14	TRBV6-2/TRBV6-3	TRBJ2-6	NA	CASSYQAGANVLTF
15	TRBV5-1	TRBJ2-7	NA	CASSSLPGQGGEQYF
11	TRBV7-9	TRBJ2-4	medium-sized	CASSSGYIQYF
16	TRBV4-3	TRBJ2-1	NA	CASSPSTSGDYNEQFF